This T cell receptor (beta chain) is drawn from a study of technical replicates of blood from several donors. Profiled with immunoSEQ multiplex PCR; TCRdb holds only in-frame clones, not every one. The sample yields approximately 87,000 clones, approximately 92% seen once. This receptor was obtained from a human donor in good health. Some clones in this sample may be carry-over from other donors' samples. Sequenced sample: T cells isolated from PBMCs.

CDR3 amino acids: CAWSEEYQPQHF. CDR3 coding DNA: TGTGCCTGGAGTGAAGAGTATCAGCCCCAGCATTTT. This chain joins TRBV30 and TRBJ1-5, with no clear D. Trimming left V 1 base short and J 5 bases short, with 6 bases between. Germline CDR1 reads GTSNPN; CDR2 reads SVGIG (reference sequence). The CDR3 is 12 amino acids.